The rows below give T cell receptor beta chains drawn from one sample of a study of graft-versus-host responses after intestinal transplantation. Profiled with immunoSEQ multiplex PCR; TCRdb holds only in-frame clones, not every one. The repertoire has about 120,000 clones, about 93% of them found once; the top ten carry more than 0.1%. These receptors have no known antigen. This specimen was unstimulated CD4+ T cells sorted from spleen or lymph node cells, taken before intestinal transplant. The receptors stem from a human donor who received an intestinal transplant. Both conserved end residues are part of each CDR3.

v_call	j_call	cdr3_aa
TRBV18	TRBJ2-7	CASSRSRDNSYEQYF
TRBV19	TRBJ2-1	CASSISGRRNEQFF
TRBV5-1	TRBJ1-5	CASSLDGQPQPQHF
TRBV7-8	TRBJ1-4	CASSFYLREKLFF
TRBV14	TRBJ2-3	CASSQWTSGRATDTQYF
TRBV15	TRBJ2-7	CATSRVGARGGYEQYF
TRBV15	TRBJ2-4	CATSRKGQAVAKNIQYF
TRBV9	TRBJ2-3	CASSVTPGTGATDTQYF
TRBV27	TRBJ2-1	CASSLLLGEQFF
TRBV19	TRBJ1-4	CASSIAGRYEKLFF
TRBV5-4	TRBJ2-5	CASSPRTGVQETQYF
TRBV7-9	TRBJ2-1	CASSLSGAIYNEQFF
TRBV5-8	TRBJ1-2	CASSLGAQANTF
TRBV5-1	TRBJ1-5	CASSPGTGGGGNQPQHF
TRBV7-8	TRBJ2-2	CASSLDRGHGELFF
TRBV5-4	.	CASSLEAVRSSYEQYF
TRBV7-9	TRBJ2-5	CASSLRGGRTGETQYF
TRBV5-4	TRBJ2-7	CASSLGAGGQIYEQYF
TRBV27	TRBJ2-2	CASSLSRGHSTELFF
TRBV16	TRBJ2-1	CASSQGGGIYEQFF
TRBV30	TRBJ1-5	CAWRGPGSNQPQHF
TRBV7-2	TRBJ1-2	CASSLDFRVVVGYTF
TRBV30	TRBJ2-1	CAWSTGTGGRFTKFF
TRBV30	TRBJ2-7	CAWNREGHSYEQYF
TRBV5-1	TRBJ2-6	CASSSFYSGANVLTF
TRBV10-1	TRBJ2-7	CASSEMSFGEQYF
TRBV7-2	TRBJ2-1	CASSPFQRYNEQFF
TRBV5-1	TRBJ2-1	CASSLGDGSPYNEQFF
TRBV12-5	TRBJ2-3	CASGLGSGGTDTQYF
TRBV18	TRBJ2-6	CASSPRTSGSLLSGANVLTF
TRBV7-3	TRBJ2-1	CASSPSGAHYNEQFF
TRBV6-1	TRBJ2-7	CASSRDRDFSYEQYF
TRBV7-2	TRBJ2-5	CASSLWGSREETQYF
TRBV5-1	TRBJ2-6	CASSLGTGLPGANVLTF
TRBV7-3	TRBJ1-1	CASSSGQGITLNTEAFF
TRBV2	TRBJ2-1	CATGNPYNEQFF
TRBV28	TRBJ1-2	CASNLGTAYNYGYTF
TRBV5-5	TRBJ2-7	CASSGQTEQYF
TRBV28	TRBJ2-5	CASSSTGLETQYF
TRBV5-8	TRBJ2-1	CASSFSRTSVRYNEQFF
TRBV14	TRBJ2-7	CASSPGFYEQYF
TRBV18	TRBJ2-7	CASSPRGAHKRYEQYF
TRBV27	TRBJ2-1	CASRPDLGLAVPRAYNEQFF
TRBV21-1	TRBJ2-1	CASSTPTGRNEQFF
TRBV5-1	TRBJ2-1	CASSLEAPSYNEQFF
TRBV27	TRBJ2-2	CASSLRYTGELFF
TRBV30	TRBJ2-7	CAWITGKYEQYF
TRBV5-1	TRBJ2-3	CASSLDRDRGRGTDTQYF
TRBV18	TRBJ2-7	CASSPTGGSSYEQYF
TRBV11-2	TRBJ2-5	CASSFQGTETQYF
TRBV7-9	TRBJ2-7	CASSFHGTDYEQYF
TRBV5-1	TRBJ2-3	CASSPPQLAGRTDTQYF
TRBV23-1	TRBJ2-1	CASSQSCRPELVF
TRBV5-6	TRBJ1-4	CASSFGQANEKLFF
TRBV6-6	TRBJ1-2	CASSYGQGVGGYTF